Given below is one TCR beta chain in context. The V gene's germline CDR1 is SGHTA and CDR2 FQGNSA. J lost 10 bases, V lost 4 bases, and 7 bases had no gene match. The CDR3 is made up of 15 amino acids. The data stem from a study of blood T cell repertoires in COVID-19. Study in general: The United States, Italy and Spain supplied acute and convalescent COVID-19 samples. The cDNA or gDNA used as material had been derived from T cells, B-cell-depleted T cells, or PBMCs.

As originally analysed: Estimation of nucleated cell counts relied on the amplification of reference gene primers. The repertoire was sequenced with immunoSEQ multiplex PCR; TCRdb's copy has only in-frame clones and lacks some. Clone size and the V and J calls come from that table; the DNA yielded D and trimming. Counted here are around 33,000 clones, about 78% occurring once; the ten biggest clones make up over 35%. This chain joins TRBV7-2 and TRBJ1-6; the match to TRBD1 covers 10 bases. The receptor's source is a man aged 80 or over with acute or convalescent COVID-19. Material for sequencing was peripheral blood. CDR3 sequence: CASSWDRGQGSPLHF. CDR3 DNA sequence: TGTGCCAGCAGCTGGGACAGGGGACAAGGATCACCCCTCCACTTT. Full variable domain (outside the CDR3, taken from reference TRBV7-2 and TRBJ1-6): GAGVSQSPSNKVTEKGKDVELRCDPISGHTALYWYRQSLGQGLEFLIYFQGNSAPDKSGLPSDRFSAERTGGSVSTLTIQRTQQEDSAVYLCASSWDRGQGSPLHFGNGTRLTVT.